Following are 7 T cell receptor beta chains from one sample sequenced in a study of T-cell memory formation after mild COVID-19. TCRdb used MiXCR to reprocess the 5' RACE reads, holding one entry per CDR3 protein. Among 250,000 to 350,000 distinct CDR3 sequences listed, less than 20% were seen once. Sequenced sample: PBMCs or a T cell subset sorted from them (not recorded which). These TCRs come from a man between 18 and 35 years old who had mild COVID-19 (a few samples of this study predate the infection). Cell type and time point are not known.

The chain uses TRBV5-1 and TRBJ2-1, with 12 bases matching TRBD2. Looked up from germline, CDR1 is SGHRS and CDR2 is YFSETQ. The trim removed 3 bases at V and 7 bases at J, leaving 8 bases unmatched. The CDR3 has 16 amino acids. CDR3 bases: TGCGCCAGCAGCTCCTGGACTAGCGGGGCGGGGAATGAGCAGTTCTTC. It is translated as CASSSWTSGAGNEQFF.

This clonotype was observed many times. The CDR3, as DNA: TGTGCCATCACCACCGGCTATGGCTACACCTTC. Encoded protein: CAITTGYGYTF. V and J are TRBV7-2 and TRBJ1-2; unclear D gene. Trimming removed 10 bases at V and 4 bases at J, with 10 bases between. Germline loops: CDR1 SGHTA, CDR2 FQGNSA. The CDR3 has 11 residues.

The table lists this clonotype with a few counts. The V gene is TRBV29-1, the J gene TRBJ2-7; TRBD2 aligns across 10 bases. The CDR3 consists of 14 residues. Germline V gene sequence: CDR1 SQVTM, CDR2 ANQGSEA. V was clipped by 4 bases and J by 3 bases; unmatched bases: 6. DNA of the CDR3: TGCAGCGTTGTTAGGAGCGGGGGGGGCTACGAGCAGTACTTC. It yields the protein CSVVRSGGGYEQYF.

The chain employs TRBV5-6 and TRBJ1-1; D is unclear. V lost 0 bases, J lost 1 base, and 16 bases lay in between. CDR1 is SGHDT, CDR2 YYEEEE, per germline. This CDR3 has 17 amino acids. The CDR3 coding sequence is TGTGCCAGCAGCTTGGAAGGTCGATGGGGAGAGAACACTGAAGCTTTCTTT. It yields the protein CASSLEGRWGENTEAFF.

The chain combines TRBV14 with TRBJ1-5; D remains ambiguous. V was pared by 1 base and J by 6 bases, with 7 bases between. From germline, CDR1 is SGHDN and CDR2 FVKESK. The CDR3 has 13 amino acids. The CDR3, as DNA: TGTGCCAGCAGCCAAGCAAGCGGTCAGCCCCAGCATTTT. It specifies CASSQASGQPQHF.

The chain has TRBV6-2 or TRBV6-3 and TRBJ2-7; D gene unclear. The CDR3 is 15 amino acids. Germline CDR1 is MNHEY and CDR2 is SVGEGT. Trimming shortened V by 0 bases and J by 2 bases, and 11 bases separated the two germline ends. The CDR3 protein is CASSYSSQNPYEQYV. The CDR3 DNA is TGTGCCAGCAGTTACTCGTCCCAGAATCCCTACGAGCAGTACGTC.

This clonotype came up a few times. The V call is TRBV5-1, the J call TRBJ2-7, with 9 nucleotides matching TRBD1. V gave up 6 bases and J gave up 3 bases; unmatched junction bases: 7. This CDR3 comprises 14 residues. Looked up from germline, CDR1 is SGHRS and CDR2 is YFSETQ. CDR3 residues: CASKVGTGIYEQYF. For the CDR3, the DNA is TGCGCCAGCAAGGTAGGGACAGGGATCTACGAGCAGTACTTC.